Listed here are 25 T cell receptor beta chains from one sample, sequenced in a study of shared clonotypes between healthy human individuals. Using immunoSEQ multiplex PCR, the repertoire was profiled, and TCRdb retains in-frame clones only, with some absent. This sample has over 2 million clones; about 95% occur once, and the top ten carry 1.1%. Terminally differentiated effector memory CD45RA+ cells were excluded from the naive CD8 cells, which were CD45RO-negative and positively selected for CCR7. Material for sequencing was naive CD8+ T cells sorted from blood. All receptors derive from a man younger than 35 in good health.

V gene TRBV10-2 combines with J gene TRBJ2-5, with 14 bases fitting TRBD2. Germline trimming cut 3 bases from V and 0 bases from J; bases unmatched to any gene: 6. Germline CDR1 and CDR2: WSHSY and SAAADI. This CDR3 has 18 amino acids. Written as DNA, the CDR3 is TGCGCCAGCAGTGAAGGACTAGCGGGGGGTCTCTACCAAGAGACCCAGTACTTC. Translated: CASSEGLAGGLYQETQYF.

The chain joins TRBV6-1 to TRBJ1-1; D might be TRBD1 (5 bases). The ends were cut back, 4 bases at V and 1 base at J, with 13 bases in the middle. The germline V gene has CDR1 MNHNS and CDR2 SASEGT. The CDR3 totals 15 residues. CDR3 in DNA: TGTGCCAGCAGTGTGGGGGTCGGGGGGAACACTGAAGCTTTCTTT. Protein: CASSVGVGGNTEAFF.

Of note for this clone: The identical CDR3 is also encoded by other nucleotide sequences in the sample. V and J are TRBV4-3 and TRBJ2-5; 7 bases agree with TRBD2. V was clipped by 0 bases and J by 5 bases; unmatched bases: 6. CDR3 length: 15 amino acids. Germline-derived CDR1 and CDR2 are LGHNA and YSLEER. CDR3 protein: CASSQDWGGLETQYF. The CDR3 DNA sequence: TGCGCCAGCAGCCAAGATTGGGGAGGGCTGGAGACCCAGTACTTC.

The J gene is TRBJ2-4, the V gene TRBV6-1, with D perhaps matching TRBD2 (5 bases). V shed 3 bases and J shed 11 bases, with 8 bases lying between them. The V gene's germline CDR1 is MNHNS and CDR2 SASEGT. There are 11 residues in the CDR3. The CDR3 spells CASSDGVFQYF. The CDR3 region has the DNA TGTGCCAGCAGTGACGGGGTGTTTCAGTACTTC.

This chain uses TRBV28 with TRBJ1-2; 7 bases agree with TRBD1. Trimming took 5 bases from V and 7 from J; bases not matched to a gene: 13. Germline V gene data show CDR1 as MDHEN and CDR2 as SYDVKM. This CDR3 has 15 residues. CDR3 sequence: CASSPWDSGGGGYTF. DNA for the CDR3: TGTGCCAGCAGTCCATGGGACTCAGGGGGGGGTGGCTACACCTTC.

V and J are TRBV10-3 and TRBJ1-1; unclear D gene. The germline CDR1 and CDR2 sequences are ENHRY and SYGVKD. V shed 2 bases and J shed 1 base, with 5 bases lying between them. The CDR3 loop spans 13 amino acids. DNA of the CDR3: TGTGCCATCAGTGAGATGAGGAACACTGAAGCTTTCTTT. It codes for CAISEMRNTEAFF.

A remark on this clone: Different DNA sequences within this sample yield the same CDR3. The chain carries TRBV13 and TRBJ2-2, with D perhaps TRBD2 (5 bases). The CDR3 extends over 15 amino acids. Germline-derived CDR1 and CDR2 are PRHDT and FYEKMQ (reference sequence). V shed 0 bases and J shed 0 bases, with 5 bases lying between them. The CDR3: CASSLGGTNTGELFF. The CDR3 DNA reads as TGTGCCAGCAGCTTAGGCGGGACGAACACCGGGGAGCTGTTTTTT.

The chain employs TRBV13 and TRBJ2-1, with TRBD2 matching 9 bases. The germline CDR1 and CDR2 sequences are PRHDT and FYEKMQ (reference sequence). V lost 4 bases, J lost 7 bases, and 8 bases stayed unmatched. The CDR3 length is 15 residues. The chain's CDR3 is CASSSLTSGGNEQFF. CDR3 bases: TGTGCCAGCAGCTCATTGACTAGCGGAGGGAATGAGCAGTTCTTC.

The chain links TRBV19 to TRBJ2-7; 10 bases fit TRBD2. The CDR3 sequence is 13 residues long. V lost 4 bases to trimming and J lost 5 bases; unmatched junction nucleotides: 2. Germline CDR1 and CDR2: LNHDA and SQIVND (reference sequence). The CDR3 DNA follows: TGTGCCAGTAGTACTGGGACTAGCGACGAGCAGTACTTC. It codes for CASSTGTSDEQYF.

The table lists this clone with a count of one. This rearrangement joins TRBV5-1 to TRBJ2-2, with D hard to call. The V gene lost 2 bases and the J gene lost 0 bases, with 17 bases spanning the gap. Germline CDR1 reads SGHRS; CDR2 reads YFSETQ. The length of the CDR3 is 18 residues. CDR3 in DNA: TGCGCCAGCAGCTTCGGAGTGACGTGGCCCGCGAACACCGGGGAGCTGTTTTTT. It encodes CASSFGVTWPANTGELFF.

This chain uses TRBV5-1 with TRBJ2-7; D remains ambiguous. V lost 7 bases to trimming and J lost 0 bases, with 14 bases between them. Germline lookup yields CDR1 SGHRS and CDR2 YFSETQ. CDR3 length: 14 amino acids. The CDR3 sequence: CASELGTNSYEQYF. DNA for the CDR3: TGCGCCAGCGAGCTTGGTACTAACTCCTACGAGCAGTACTTC.

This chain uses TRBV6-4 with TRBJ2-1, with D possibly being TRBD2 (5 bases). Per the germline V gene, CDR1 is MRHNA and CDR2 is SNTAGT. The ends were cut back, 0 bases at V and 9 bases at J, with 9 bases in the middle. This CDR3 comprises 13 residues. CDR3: CASSDSAEAEQFF. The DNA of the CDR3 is TGTGCCAGCAGTGACTCTGCGGAGGCTGAGCAGTTCTTC.

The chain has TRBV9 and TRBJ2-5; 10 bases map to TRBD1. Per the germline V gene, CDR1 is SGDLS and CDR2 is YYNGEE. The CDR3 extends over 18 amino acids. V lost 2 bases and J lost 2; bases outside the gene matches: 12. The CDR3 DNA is TGTGCCAGCAGCGTCCGACAGGGGGCCTCCCCCGGGCAAGAGACCCAGTACTTC. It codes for CASSVRQGASPGQETQYF.

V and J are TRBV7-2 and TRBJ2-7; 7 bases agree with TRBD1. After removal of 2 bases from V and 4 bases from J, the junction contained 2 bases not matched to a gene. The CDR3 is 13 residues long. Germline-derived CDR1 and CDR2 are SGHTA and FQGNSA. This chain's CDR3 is CASSLNRGYEQYF. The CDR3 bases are TGTGCCAGCAGCTTAAACAGGGGTTACGAGCAGTACTTC.

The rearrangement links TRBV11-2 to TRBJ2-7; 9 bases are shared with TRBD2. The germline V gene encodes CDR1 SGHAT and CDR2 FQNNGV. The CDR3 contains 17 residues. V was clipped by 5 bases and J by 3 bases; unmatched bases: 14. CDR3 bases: TGTGCCAGCAGCCCTAGCCGGGCTAGCGGGATAAACTACGAGCAGTACTTC. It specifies CASSPSRASGINYEQYF.

The CDR3 is CASSLVSGTRSTGELFF. CDR3 bases: TGTGCCAGCAGCTTAGTCTCCGGGACTAGGAGCACCGGGGAGCTGTTTTTT. This rearrangement joins TRBV7-6 to TRBJ2-2, with TRBD2 identical over 8 bases. V was clipped by 1 base and J by 4 bases; unmatched bases: 8. CDR3 length: 17 residues. Germline V CDR1 and CDR2: SGHVS, FNYEAQ.

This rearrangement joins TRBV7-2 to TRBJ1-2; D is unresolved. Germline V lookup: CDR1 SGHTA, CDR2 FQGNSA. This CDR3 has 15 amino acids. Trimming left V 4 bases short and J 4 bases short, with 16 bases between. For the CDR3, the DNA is TGTGCCAGCAGCTACGATCCGGGATACTTCTATGGCTACACCTTC. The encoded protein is CASSYDPGYFYGYTF.

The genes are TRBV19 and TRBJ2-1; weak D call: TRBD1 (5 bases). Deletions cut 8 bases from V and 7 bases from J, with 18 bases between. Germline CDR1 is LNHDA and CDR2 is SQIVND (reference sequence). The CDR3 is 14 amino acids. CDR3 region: CASRRARHSNEQFF. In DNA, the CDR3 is TGTGCCAGTCGCAGGGCCCGACACTCGAATGAGCAGTTCTTC.

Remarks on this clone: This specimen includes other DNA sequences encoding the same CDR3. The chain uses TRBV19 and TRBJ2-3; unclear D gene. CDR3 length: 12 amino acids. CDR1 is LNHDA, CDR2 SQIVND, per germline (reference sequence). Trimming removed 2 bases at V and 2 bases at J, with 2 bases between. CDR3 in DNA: TGTGCCAGTAGTATACCCACAGATACGCAGTATTTT. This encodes CASSIPTDTQYF.

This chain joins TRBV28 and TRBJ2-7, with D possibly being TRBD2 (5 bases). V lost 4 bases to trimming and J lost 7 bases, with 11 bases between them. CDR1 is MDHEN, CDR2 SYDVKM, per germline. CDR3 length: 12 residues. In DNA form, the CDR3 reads TGTGCCAGCAGTTCCCGGGGTTTAGAGCAGTACTTC. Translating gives CASSSRGLEQYF.

In nucleotides, the CDR3 is TGTGCCAGTAGTCCTTTGGGGAACACCGGGGAGCTGTTTTTT. Encoded protein: CASSPLGNTGELFF. The genes are TRBV19 and TRBJ2-2; D is unresolved. Trimming took 5 bases from V and 1 from J, leaving 8 bases between them. The CDR3 totals 14 residues. The germline V gene encodes CDR1 LNHDA and CDR2 SQIVND (reference sequence).

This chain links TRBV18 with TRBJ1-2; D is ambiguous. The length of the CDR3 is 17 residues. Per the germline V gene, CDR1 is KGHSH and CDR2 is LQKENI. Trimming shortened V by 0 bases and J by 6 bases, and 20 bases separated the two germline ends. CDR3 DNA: TGTGCCAGCTCACCACCCCCCTATCAAGAACGGGAAGATGGCTACACCTTC. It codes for CASSPPPYQEREDGYTF.

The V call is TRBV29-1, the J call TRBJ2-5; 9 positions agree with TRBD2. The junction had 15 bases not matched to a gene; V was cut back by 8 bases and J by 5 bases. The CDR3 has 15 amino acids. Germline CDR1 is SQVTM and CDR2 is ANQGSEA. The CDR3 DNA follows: TGCAGCCCCGCACAGGGTAGCGGGAGATGGGAGACCCAGTACTTC. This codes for CSPAQGSGRWETQYF.

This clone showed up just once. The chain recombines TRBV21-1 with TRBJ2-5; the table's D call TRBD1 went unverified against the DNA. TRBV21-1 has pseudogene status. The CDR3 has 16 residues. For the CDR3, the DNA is TGTGCCAGCAGCCTCCGCAGGACAGCTTACCAAGAGACCCAGTACTTC. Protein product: CASSLRRTAYQETQYF.

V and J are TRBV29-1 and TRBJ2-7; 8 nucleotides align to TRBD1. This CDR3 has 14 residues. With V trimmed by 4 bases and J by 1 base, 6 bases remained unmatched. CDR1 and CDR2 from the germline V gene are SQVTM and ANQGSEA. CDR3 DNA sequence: TGCAGCGTTGTGTTCAGGGGGCGATCCTACGAGCAGTACTTC. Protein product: CSVVFRGRSYEQYF.